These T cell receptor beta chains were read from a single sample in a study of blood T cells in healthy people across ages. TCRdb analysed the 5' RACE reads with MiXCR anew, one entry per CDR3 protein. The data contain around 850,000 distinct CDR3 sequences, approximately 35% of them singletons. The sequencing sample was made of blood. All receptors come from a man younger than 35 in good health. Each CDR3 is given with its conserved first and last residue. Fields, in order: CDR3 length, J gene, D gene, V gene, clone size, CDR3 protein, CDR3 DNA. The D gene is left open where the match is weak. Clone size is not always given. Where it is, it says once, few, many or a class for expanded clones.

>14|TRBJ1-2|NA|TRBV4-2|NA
CASSQGGQYYGYTF
TGTGCCAGCAGCCAAGGCGGACAGTACTATGGCTACACCTTC
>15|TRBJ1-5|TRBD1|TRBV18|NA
CASSRTGGEGQPQHF
TGTGCCAGCTCCCGAACAGGGGGCGAGGGTCAGCCCCAGCATTTT
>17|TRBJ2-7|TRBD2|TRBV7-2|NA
CASSTRTSGSSPYEQYF
TGTGCCAGCAGCACAAGGACTAGCGGGAGTTCCCCCTACGAGCAGTACTTC
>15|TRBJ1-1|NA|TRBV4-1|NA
CASSQSQARNTEAFF
TGCGCCAGCAGCCAAAGTCAGGCGAGGAACACTGAAGCTTTCTTT
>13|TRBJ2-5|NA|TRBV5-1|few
CASLRDNQETQYF
TGCGCCAGCCTTCGGGACAACCAAGAGACCCAGTACTTC
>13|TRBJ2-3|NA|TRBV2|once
CASSEHRGDTQYF
TGTGCCAGCAGTGAACATAGAGGAGATACGCAGTATTTT
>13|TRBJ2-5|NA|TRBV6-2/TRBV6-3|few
CASSLWGEETQYF
TGTGCCAGCAGCTTGTGGGGGGAAGAGACCCAGTACTTC
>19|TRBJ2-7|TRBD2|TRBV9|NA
CASSPSRDYETSSYNEQYF
TGTGCCAGCAGCCCATCCCGGGACTACGAAACGAGCTCCTACAATGAGCAGTACTTC
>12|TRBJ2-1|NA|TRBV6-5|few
CASSSQTSEQFF
TGTGCCAGCAGTTCCCAAACGTCTGAGCAGTTCTTC
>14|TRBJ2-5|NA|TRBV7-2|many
CASSLDRAGETQYF
TGTGCCAGCTCTCTGGACAGAGCAGGAGAGACCCAGTACTTC
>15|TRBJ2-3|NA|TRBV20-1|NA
CSARDLGGAPDTQYF
TGCAGTGCTAGAGATTTAGGGGGGGCACCAGATACGCAGTATTTT
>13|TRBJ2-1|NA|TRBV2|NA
CASSEWQFNEQFF
TGTGCCAGCAGCGAGTGGCAGTTCAATGAGCAGTTCTTC
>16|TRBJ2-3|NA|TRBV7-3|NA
CASSGALTLPPDTQYF
TGTGCCAGCAGCGGGGCCCTTACCCTCCCCCCAGATACGCAGTATTTT
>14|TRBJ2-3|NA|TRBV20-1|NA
CSGSGPSGTDTQYF
TGCAGTGGTTCAGGGCCGAGCGGCACAGATACGCAGTATTTT
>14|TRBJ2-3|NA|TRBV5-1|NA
CASRQGRTTDTQYF
TGCGCCAGCAGGCAAGGGAGGACCACAGATACGCAGTATTTT
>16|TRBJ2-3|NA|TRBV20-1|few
CSARVGSGPTMGTQYF
TGCAGTGCTAGAGTTGGGTCGGGCCCCACTATGGGTACGCAGTATTTT
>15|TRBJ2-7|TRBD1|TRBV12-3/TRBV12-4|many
CASRFGQGLSYEQYF
TGTGCCAGCAGATTCGGACAGGGTTTGTCCTACGAGCAGTACTTC
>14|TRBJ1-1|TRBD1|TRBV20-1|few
CSAFDRGQDTEAFF
TGCAGTGCCTTTGACAGGGGACAGGACACTGAAGCTTTCTTT
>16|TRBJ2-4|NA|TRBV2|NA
CASSESPAGDLGEQYF
TGTGCCAGCAGTGAATCCCCGGCAGGGGATTTGGGTGAGCAGTACTTC
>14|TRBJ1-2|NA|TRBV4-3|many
CASSQGRQSYGYTF
TGCGCCAGCAGCCAAGGGAGACAGTCCTATGGCTACACCTTC
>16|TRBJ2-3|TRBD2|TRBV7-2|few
CASSTRTSGPTDTQYF
TGTGCCAGCAGCACACGGACTAGCGGGCCCACAGATACGCAGTATTTT
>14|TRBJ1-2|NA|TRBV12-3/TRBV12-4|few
CASTREGVGYGYTF
TGTGCCAGCACTAGGGAGGGAGTTGGCTATGGCTACACCTTC
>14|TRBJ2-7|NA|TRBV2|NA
CASIARGHSYEQYF
TGTGCCAGCATCGCACGGGGGCACTCCTACGAGCAGTACTTC
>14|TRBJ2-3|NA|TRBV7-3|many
CASSKETDTDTQYF
TGTGCCAGCAGCAAAGAGACGGACACAGATACGCAGTATTTT
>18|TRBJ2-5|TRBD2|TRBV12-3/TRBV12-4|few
CASSPTSGRARYQETQYF
TGTGCCAGCAGTCCGACTAGCGGGAGGGCCAGGTACCAAGAGACCCAGTACTTC
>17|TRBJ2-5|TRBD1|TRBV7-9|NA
CASSPTDRPGTTETQYF
TGTGCCAGCAGCCCGACGGACAGGCCGGGAACTACAGAGACCCAGTACTTC
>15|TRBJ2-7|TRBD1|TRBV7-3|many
CASSLTSDRGDEQYF
TGTGCCAGCAGCTTAACGTCGGACAGGGGAGACGAGCAGTACTTC
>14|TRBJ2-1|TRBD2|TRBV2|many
CASRAASGGNEQFF
TGTGCCAGCAGGGCGGCTAGCGGGGGCAATGAGCAGTTCTTC
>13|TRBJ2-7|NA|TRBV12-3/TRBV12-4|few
CASSDSRDGEQYF
TGTGCCAGCAGTGATTCTCGAGATGGCGAGCAGTACTTC
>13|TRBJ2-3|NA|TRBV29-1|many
CSVAASVADTQYF
TGCAGCGTGGCAGCTAGTGTGGCAGATACGCAGTATTTT
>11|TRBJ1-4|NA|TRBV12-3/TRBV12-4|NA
CASTYREKLFF
TGTGCCAGCACCTACAGGGAAAAACTGTTTTTT
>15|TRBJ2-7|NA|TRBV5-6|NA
CASSPMSGDPYEQYF
TGTGCCAGCAGCCCCATGTCAGGGGACCCCTACGAGCAGTACTTC
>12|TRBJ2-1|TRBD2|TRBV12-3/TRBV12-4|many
CASSLSGGAPFF
TGTGCCAGCAGTTTAAGCGGGGGCGCCCCGTTCTTC
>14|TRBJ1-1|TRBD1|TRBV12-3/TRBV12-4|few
CASRPDRDYTEAFF
TGTGCCAGCAGACCTGACAGGGACTACACTGAAGCTTTCTTT
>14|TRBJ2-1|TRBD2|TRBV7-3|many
CASSSSGGVNEQFF
TGTGCCAGCAGCTCTAGCGGGGGGGTCAATGAGCAGTTCTTC
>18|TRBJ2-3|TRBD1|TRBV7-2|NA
CASTPLIQGALTGDTQYF
TGTGCCAGCACCCCGTTAATCCAGGGGGCATTAACCGGAGATACGCAGTATTTT
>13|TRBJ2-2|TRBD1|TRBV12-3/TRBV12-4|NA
CASSFTGAGELFF
TGTGCCAGCAGTTTTACAGGGGCCGGGGAGCTGTTTTTT
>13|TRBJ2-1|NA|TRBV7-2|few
CASSLGPQNEQFF
TGTGCCAGCAGCTTAGGTCCCCAAAATGAGCAGTTCTTC
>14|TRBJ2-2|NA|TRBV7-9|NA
CASSRVQGSGELFF
TGTGCCAGCAGCCGTGTTCAGGGTTCCGGGGAGCTGTTTTTT
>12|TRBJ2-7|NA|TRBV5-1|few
CASRGSTYEQYF
TGCGCCAGCAGGGGCAGCACCTACGAGCAGTACTTC
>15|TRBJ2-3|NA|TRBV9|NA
CASSTGRGATDTQYF
TGTGCCAGCAGCACGGGACGGGGGGCAACAGATACGCAGTATTTT
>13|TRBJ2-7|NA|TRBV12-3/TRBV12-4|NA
CVSSGQSYNEQYF
TGTGTCAGCAGTGGTCAGTCCTACAATGAGCAGTACTTC
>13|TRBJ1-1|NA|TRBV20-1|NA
CSVKRDPNTEAFF
TGCAGTGTCAAACGGGACCCGAACACTGAAGCTTTCTTT
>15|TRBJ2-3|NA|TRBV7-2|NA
CASSSVLQGRGTQYF
TGTGCCAGCAGCTCAGTGCTACAGGGAAGGGGGACGCAGTATTTT
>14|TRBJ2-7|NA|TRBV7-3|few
CASSLIGGDNEQYF
TGTGCCAGCAGCTTAATAGGAGGTGACAATGAGCAGTACTTC
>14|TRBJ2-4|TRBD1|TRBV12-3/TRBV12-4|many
CASSWDRGKNIQYF
TGTGCCAGCAGCTGGGACAGGGGCAAAAACATTCAGTACTTC
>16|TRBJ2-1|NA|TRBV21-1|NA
CATHTSGTSGRGEQFF
TGTGCCACCCATACCTCCGGGACTAGCGGGCGAGGTGAGCAGTTCTTC
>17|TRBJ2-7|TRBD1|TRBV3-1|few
CASSHADRGLGSYEQYF
TGTGCCAGCAGCCACGCGGACAGGGGGCTAGGATCCTACGAGCAGTACTTC
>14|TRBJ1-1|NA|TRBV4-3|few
CASSQDTLWGGAFF
TGCGCCAGCAGCCAAGATACGCTTTGGGGGGGAGCTTTCTTT
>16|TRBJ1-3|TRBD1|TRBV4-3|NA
CASSQDTGGLGNTIYF
TGCGCCAGCAGCCAAGACACAGGGGGCCTTGGAAACACCATATATTTT